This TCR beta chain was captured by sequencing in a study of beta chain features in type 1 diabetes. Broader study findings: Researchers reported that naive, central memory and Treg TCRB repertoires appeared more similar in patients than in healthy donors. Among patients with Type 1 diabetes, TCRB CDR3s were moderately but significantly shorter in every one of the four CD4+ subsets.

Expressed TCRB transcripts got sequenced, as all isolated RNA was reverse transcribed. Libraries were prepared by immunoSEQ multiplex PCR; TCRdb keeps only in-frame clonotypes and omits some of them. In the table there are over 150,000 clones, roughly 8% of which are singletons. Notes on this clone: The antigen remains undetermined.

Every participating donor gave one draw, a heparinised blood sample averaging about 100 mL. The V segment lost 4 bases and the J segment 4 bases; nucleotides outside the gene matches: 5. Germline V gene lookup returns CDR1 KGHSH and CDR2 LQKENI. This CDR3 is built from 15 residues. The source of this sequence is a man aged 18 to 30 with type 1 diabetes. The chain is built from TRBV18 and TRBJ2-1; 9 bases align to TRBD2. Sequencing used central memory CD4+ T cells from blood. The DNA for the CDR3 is TGTGCCAGCTCACTATTAGCGGGGGAGTACAATGAGCAGTTCTTC. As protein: CASSLLAGEYNEQFF.